This TCR beta chain stems from a study of blood T cell repertoires in COVID-19. Study at large: The United States, Italy and Spain provided the acute and convalescent COVID-19 samples. PBMCs, B-cell-depleted T cells, or T cells provided the cDNA or gDNA that made up the material.

Germline CDR1 is MRHNA and CDR2 is SNTAGT. The CDR3 extends over 17 amino acids. V was clipped by 2 bases and J by 4 bases, with 18 bases between them. Authors' data handling: Nucleated cell number was recorded as an estimate derived from reference gene primer amplification. Assay: immunoSEQ multiplex PCR; the TCRdb copy retains only in-frame clones and omits some. The DNA gave D and trimming, while V, J and clone size come from that table. The sample lists about 130,000 clones, approximately 83% occurring once. The sample taken for sequencing was peripheral blood. The clonotype comes from a man in his sixties with acute or convalescent COVID-19. The chain uses TRBV6-4 and TRBJ1-5; no clear D. The CDR3 reads CASSDLRQTQGNQPQHF. The CDR3 DNA is TGTGCCAGCAGTGACCTCAGGCAGACACAAGGTAATCAGCCCCAGCATTTT.